The following is a TCR beta chain sequence with its context. Antigen specificity is unknown. The source of the sample is a study of blood T cells in healthy people across ages. Through a sample-barcoded 5' primer and a J-beta primer mix, a second PCR was run for roughly 6 to 11 cycles. One entry per CDR3 protein, called by TCRdb with MiXCR from the 5' RACE reads. The sample lists roughly 730,000 distinct CDR3 sequences, 56% occurring once. Study-level results: Strongly correlated with naive T cell percentage was TCR beta diversity. Because donor CMV status was unknown, expanded clonotype changes were possibly confounded.

This clonotype was obtained from a man aged 40-50 years in good health. The sequenced sample consisted of blood.

The CDR3 nucleotides are TGTGCCAGCAGTTTACGAGCGGCAGATACGCAGTATTTT. Translating it yields CASSLRAADTQYF. This sequence joins TRBV28 and TRBJ2-3, with TRBD2 as a possible D gene (5 bases). Germline CDR1 is MDHEN and CDR2 is SYDVKM. Trimming removed 2 bases from V and 4 bases from J, with 7 bases in between. This CDR3 has 13 amino acids.